This TCR beta chain was documented in a study of T cells after yellow fever vaccination. Turning to the study itself: For low cell numbers, libraries were made with SMART-Seq v4 Ultra Low Input. General observations from the study: A small proportion of clonotypes was detected in both the CD4 and CD8 compartments. Boosting was followed by the reappearance of most primary-vaccination clones (roughly 95% CD4, about 90% CD8).

The 5'RACE template-switching step produced TCR cDNA and added a universal primer site and UMIs. TCRdb re-called the 5' RACE reads with MiXCR, one entry per CDR3 protein. The profile covers 110,000 to 150,000 distinct CDR3 sequences, with approximately 6.6% appearing a single time and approximately 0.67% taken by the ten largest. This clonotype has at least ten counts. No antigen is known for it. The source was CD4+ T cells sorted from PBMCs, collected 10 days after the yellow fever booster vaccination. This clonotype originated in a man aged 30 to 39 who received the YFV17D yellow fever vaccine.

This chain's CDR3 is CSVGEPYEQYF. In nucleotides, the CDR3 is TGCAGCGTTGGAGAACCCTACGAGCAGTACTTC. The rearrangement links TRBV29-1 to TRBJ2-7, with no clear D. The V gene's germline CDR1 is SQVTM and CDR2 ANQGSEA. The CDR3 covers 11 residues. V lost 4 bases, J lost 2 bases, and 6 bases lay in between.